What follows describes a single T cell receptor (beta chain). No antigen is known for it. These data come from a study of STAT3 mutations in large granular lymphocyte leukemia. Study results and caveats: In several patients, dominant TCR clone burden exceeded STAT3 mutant burden, suggesting STAT3 mutation arose secondarily. Every T-cell large granular lymphocyte leukemia patient had at least one immunodominant TCR beta clonotype.

TCRdb's table, derived via immunoSEQ multiplex PCR, lists solely in-frame clones and lacks some. The sample shows about 19,000 clones, 92% of them seen only once. V lost 6 bases and J lost 2, with 13 bases in between. Germline assignment: CDR1 MNHEY and CDR2 SVGAGI. This CDR3 comprises 14 residues. Source material: peripheral blood mononuclear cells. V is TRBV6-5 and J is TRBJ1-2; TRBD1 is a possible D gene (6 bases). The TCR comes from a man aged 60 to 69 with T-cell large granular lymphocyte leukemia. Some clones in this sample may be carry-over from other donors' samples. The CDR3 region has the DNA TGTGCCAGCAGAAACATGGGGGCGAACTATGGCTACACCTTC. It translates to CASRNMGANYGYTF.